The next 25 T cell receptor beta chains were all read from a single sample in a study of OX40 agonist ivuxolimab in advanced cancers. The table came from immunoSEQ multiplex PCR; TCRdb's copy has only in-frame clones and leaves some out. The sample lists roughly 34,000 clones; approximately 88% were seen once. The sample was CD4+ or CD8+ T cells sorted from blood, taken in a trial of the OX40 agonist ivuxolimab. The receptors shown here come from an adult with an advanced solid tumor such as melanoma, head and neck, liver or kidney cancer.

The CDR3 DNA follows: TGTGCCAGCAGCGTAGTAGCGGGGGGCACAGATACGCAGTATTTT. Amino acid sequence: CASSVVAGGTDTQYF. This chain joins TRBV9 and TRBJ2-3; TRBD2 aligns across 9 bases. V dropped 0 bases and J dropped 1; count of bases not matched to a gene: 0. Germline V gives CDR1 SGDLS, CDR2 YYNGEE. The CDR3 loop spans 15 amino acids.

The J gene is TRBJ2-1, the V gene TRBV30, with 7 bases fitting TRBD1. Germline lookup yields CDR1 GTSNPN and CDR2 SVGIG (reference sequence). After removal of 1 base from V and 3 bases from J, the junction contained 6 bases not matched to a gene. The length of the CDR3 is 15 residues. The DNA for the CDR3 is TGTGCCTGGAGTGCGGGACAGCTACACTACAATGAGCAGTTCTTC. It codes for CAWSAGQLHYNEQFF.

This chain joins TRBV29-1 and TRBJ2-2, with D maybe TRBD2 (5 bases). From germline, CDR1 is SQVTM and CDR2 ANQGSEA. CDR3 length: 14 amino acids. V shed 0 bases and J shed 7 bases, with 12 bases lying between them. For the CDR3, the DNA is TGCAGCGTTGAAGATAGCCGCGCGGGCGGGGAGCTGTTTTTT. Translated, it gives CSVEDSRAGGELFF.

V is TRBV5-1 and J is TRBJ2-2; weak D call: TRBD2 (6 bases). V shed 0 bases and J shed 7 bases, with 10 bases lying between them. Per the germline V gene, CDR1 is SGHRS and CDR2 is YFSETQ. This CDR3 is 14 amino acids long. The CDR3 region is CASSLGSGVGELFF. CDR3 DNA sequence: TGCGCCAGCAGCTTGGGTTCGGGGGTCGGGGAGCTGTTTTTT.

This clone has only a few counts. The chain uses TRBV5-4 and TRBJ2-2; maybe TRBD2 (6 bases). This CDR3 contains 16 residues. In germline, CDR1 is SGHNT, CDR2 YYREEE (reference sequence). Trimming removed 4 bases at V and 7 bases at J, with 20 bases between. CDR3 amino acids: CASSVPGLALGGELFF. In DNA, the CDR3 is TGTGCCAGCAGCGTACCGGGACTCGCCCTGGGCGGGGAGCTGTTTTTT.

Notes on this clone: This may be a read error: a much more frequent sequence differs by one nucleotide. The chain uses TRBV27 and TRBJ2-6; no firm D call. This CDR3 is built from 13 residues. The V gene's germline CDR1 is MNHEY and CDR2 SMNVEV (reference sequence). V was pared by 3 bases and J by 0 bases, with 0 bases between. Written as DNA, the CDR3 is TGTGCCAGCAGTTTCTCTGGGGCCAACGTCCTGACTTTC. Amino acid sequence: CASSFSGANVLTF. Combining the CDR3 with reference TRBV27 and TRBJ2-6 gives the whole variable domain EAQVTQNPRYLITVTGKKLTVTCSQNMNHEYMSWYRQDPGLGLRQIYYSMNVEVTDKGDVPEGYKVSRKEKRNFPLILESPSPNQTSLYFCASSFSGANVLTFGAGSRLTVL.

The rearrangement uses TRBV11-3 and TRBJ2-2; D remains ambiguous. V was pared by 4 bases and J by 2 bases, with 5 bases between. The CDR3 is made up of 13 amino acids. Per the germline V gene, CDR1 is SGHNT and CDR2 is YENEEA. CDR3 protein: CASSSRNTGELFF. CDR3 DNA sequence: TGTGCCAGCAGCTCCCGTAACACCGGGGAGCTGTTTTTT.

The rearrangement links TRBV30 to TRBJ2-6; D is perhaps TRBD2 (5 bases). The CDR3 length is 14 residues. Germline V gene sequence: CDR1 GTSNPN, CDR2 SVGIG (reference sequence). Trimming pared 4 bases from V and 2 bases from J, leaving 9 bases between. The CDR3 sequence: CAWMPGTGANVLTF. CDR3 bases: TGTGCCTGGATGCCGGGGACTGGGGCCAACGTCCTGACTTTC. Full variable domain (missing parts from reference TRBV30 and TRBJ2-6): SQTIHQWPATLVQPVGSPLSLECTVEGTSNPNLYWYRQAAGRGLQLLFYSVGIGQISSEVPQNLSASRPQDRQFILSSKKLLLSDSGFYLCAWMPGTGANVLTFGAGSRLTVL.

This clone was detected once. The chain combines TRBV6-6 with TRBJ1-5; D unresolved. Germline V gene lookup returns CDR1 MNHNY and CDR2 SVGAGI (reference sequence). Trimming left V 6 bases short and J 6 bases short, with 12 bases between. CDR3 length: 13 residues. The CDR3 loop is CASSLGPGQPQHF. The CDR3 DNA reads as TGTGCCAGCAGCCTCGGTCCGGGTCAGCCCCAGCATTTT.

The CDR3 region is CASSLGNTYEQYF. The CDR3 coding sequence is TGTGCCAGCAGCTTGGGCAACACCTACGAGCAGTACTTC. This chain connects TRBV7-9 to TRBJ2-7, with D hard to call. Trimming removed 3 bases from V and 2 bases from J, with 8 bases in between. This CDR3 is built from 13 residues. The germline CDR1 and CDR2 sequences are SEHNR and FQNEAQ (reference sequence).

V gene TRBV9 combines with J gene TRBJ1-2; D unresolved. Trimming left V 0 bases short and J 2 bases short, with 8 bases between. This CDR3 is 14 amino acids long. The germline gives CDR1 SGDLS, CDR2 YYNGEE. The CDR3 DNA follows: TGTGCCAGCAGCGTAGCATCGCTGAACTATGGCTACACCTTC. Translating gives CASSVASLNYGYTF.

The J gene is TRBJ1-5, the V gene TRBV27; D possibly corresponds to TRBD1 (5 bases). V was cut by 4 bases and J by 3 bases, with 16 bases left in between. Germline V lookup: CDR1 MNHEY, CDR2 SMNVEV (reference sequence). This CDR3 region has 16 residues. The CDR3 sequence is CASSSAGLVVNQPQHF. CDR3 sequence (DNA): TGTGCCAGCAGTTCCGCAGGGTTGGTAGTCAATCAGCCCCAGCATTTT.

Concerning this clone itself: Because the CDR3's place on the DNA is in doubt, the DNA is left out and the CDR3 is given as listed by TCRdb. This sequence joins TRBV28 and TRBJ2-7. CDR1 and CDR2 from the germline V gene are MDHEN and SYDVKM. The CDR3 comprises 13 residues, both ends counted. The chain's CDR3 is CASSFGPGYEQYF.

V usage is TRBV7-9 and J usage is TRBJ2-7; no clear D gene. The CDR3 is 14 amino acids. The germline CDR1 and CDR2 sequences are SEHNR and FQNEAQ (reference sequence). Trimming took 5 bases from V and 2 from J, leaving 13 bases between them. In DNA form, the CDR3 reads TGTGCCAGCAGCCCGACGACGGGCGCCTACGAGCAGTACTTC. Its translation: CASSPTTGAYEQYF.

This chain uses TRBV7-9 with TRBJ2-7, with 7 bases fitting TRBD1. CDR1 SEHNR and CDR2 FQNEAQ come from the germline V gene (reference sequence). With V trimmed by 4 bases and J by 5 bases, 8 bases remained unmatched. The CDR3 contains 14 residues. This CDR3 is CASSSTGYGDEQYF. DNA of the CDR3: TGTGCCAGCAGCTCGACAGGGTACGGCGACGAGCAGTACTTC.

This rearrangement joins TRBV5-6 to TRBJ2-3; D tentatively fits TRBD1 or TRBD2 (5 bases each). Looked up from germline, CDR1 is SGHDT and CDR2 is YYEEEE. CDR3 length: 16 residues. Trimming removed 4 bases from V and 2 bases from J, with 17 bases in between. The CDR3 DNA follows: TGTGCCAGCAGCCCCGGACCGGGACCACTCACAGATACGCAGTATTTT. The encoded protein is CASSPGPGPLTDTQYF.

The count of this clone is one. This chain links TRBV5-1 with TRBJ1-1, with D perhaps matching TRBD1 (6 bases). The CDR3 runs to 15 residues. The V gene lost 4 bases and the J gene lost 5 bases, with 18 bases spanning the gap. Germline V gene data show CDR1 as SGHRS and CDR2 as YFSETQ. The CDR3 is CASSLNGGAGTEAFF. The CDR3 DNA is TGCGCCAGCAGCCTGAACGGGGGCGCGGGAACTGAAGCTTTCTTT.

CDR3 sequence reads: CASSMSSGAPYEQYF. The CDR3 DNA reads TGTGCCAGTAGTATGTCTAGCGGGGCCCCCTACGAGCAGTACTTC. The chain combines TRBV19 with TRBJ2-7; 9 bases agree with TRBD2. With 3 bases clipped from V and 2 bases from J, the junction kept 5 bases outside the gene matches. The CDR3 has 15 residues. The germline V gene encodes CDR1 LNHDA and CDR2 SQIVND (reference sequence). Using reference TRBV19 and TRBJ2-7 for the parts outside the CDR3, the full variable domain is DGGITQSPKYLFRKEGQNVTLSCEQNLNHDAMYWYRQDPGQGLRLIYYSQIVNDFQKGDIAEGYSVSREKKESFPLTVTSAQKNPTAFYLCASSMSSGAPYEQYFGPGTRLTVT.

This clone ranks as medium-sized (0.01 to 0.1%). The chain is built from TRBV28 and TRBJ2-2; D is unclear. V was clipped by 5 bases and J by 2 bases, with 3 bases between them. The CDR3 extends over 12 amino acids. Germline CDR1 and CDR2: MDHEN and SYDVKM. The CDR3 reads CASSRNTGELFF. DNA of the CDR3: TGTGCCAGCAGTCGAAACACCGGGGAGCTGTTTTTT.

The chain couples TRBV19 to TRBJ1-1; D ambiguous. The V gene's germline CDR1 is LNHDA and CDR2 SQIVND (reference sequence). With 3 bases removed from V and 1 base from J, the gap between germline ends came to 9 bases. This CDR3 is 14 amino acids long. The CDR3 DNA reads TGTGCCAGTAGTATGGGTCTGTGGAACACTGAAGCTTTCTTT. Protein: CASSMGLWNTEAFF. Supplemented by reference TRBV19 and TRBJ1-1, the full variable domain reads DGGITQSPKYLFRKEGQNVTLSCEQNLNHDAMYWYRQDPGQGLRLIYYSQIVNDFQKGDIAEGYSVSREKKESFPLTVTSAQKNPTAFYLCASSMGLWNTEAFFGQGTRLTVV.

The chain recombines TRBV2 with TRBJ2-3; D is unclear. V lost 2 bases and J lost 5, with 14 bases in between. Germline V gene sequence: CDR1 SNHLY, CDR2 FYNNEI. The CDR3 runs 15 residues. The CDR3 loop is CASSENPRKIDTQYF. CDR3 nucleotides: TGTGCCAGCAGTGAAAACCCTAGGAAGATAGATACGCAGTATTTT.

This clone was recorded once. The rearrangement uses TRBV11-2 and TRBJ2-2; D is unclear. The germline V and J ends were trimmed by 2 bases and 7 bases, with 8 bases remaining between them. The CDR3 spans 13 residues. Germline V gene sequence: CDR1 SGHAT, CDR2 FQNNGV. DNA of the CDR3: TGTGCCAGCAGCTTATTTTTCGGCGGGGAGCTGTTTTTT. As protein: CASSLFFGGELFF.

The chain couples TRBV14 to TRBJ2-7; D may be TRBD1 or TRBD2 (5 bases each). CDR3 length: 15 amino acids. V gave up 0 bases and J gave up 6 bases, with 15 bases separating them. The germline V gene has CDR1 SGHDN and CDR2 FVKESK. The CDR3 DNA reads as TGTGCCAGCAGCCAAGATCGGGGCGAGGGGTTCGAGCAGTACTTC. This translates into CASSQDRGEGFEQYF.

V usage is TRBV29-1 and J usage is TRBJ1-1; D gene unclear. CDR1 SQVTM and CDR2 ANQGSEA come from the germline V gene. The CDR3 spans 15 residues. V gave up 0 bases and J gave up 4 bases, with 15 bases separating them. The CDR3 DNA sequence: TGCAGCGTTGAAGATCTTGACCCGGAGGGCACTGAAGCTTTCTTT. As protein: CSVEDLDPEGTEAFF.

The chain combines TRBV7-9 with TRBJ2-5, with D unresolved. Per germline, CDR1 SEHNR and CDR2 FQNEAQ (reference sequence). The CDR3 covers 12 residues. The V and J ends lost 5 bases and 5 bases respectively, with 9 bases between them. CDR3 DNA sequence: TGTGCCAGCAGCGCCCTCGGGGAGACCCAGTACTTC. This encodes CASSALGETQYF.